This entry lists 29 T cell receptor beta chains sequenced from one sample in a study of human T cells and chemical hapten exposure. As for time point: patch test 2, 6 weeks after DPC sensitization. Treatment: therapeutic diphenylcyclopropenone sensitization with weekly scalp DPC. TCRdb independently ran MiXCR on the RACE reads; one entry per CDR3 protein. The data hold roughly 140,000 distinct CDR3 sequences, with approximately 12% observed a single time. The starting material was whole blood, obtained in connection with sensitization to the hapten diphenylcyclopropenone (DPC). All receptors derive from a woman aged 45-65 years with alopecia areata. Some clones in this sample may be carry-over from other donors' samples.

V usage is TRBV20-1 and J usage is TRBJ1-2; D not certain. The CDR3 is 12 amino acids. Trimming removed 7 bases at V and 3 bases at J, with 12 bases between. CDR1 is DFQATT and CDR2 is SNEGSKA in the germline V gene (reference sequence). CDR3 sequence reads: CSVVQFDYGYTF. The DNA for the CDR3 is TGCAGTGTTGTACAGTTTGACTATGGCTACACCTTC.

CDR3: CASSLYQGGNSPLHF. CDR3 sequence (DNA): TGTGCCAGCAGTTTATATCAGGGAGGGAATTCACCCCTCCACTTT. The chain is built from TRBV27 and TRBJ1-6; weak D call: TRBD1 (5 bases). There are 15 residues in the CDR3. V was cut by 1 base and J by 7 bases, with 11 bases left in between. Looked up from germline, CDR1 is MNHEY and CDR2 is SMNVEV (reference sequence).

The J gene is TRBJ2-2, the V gene TRBV7-6; weak D call: TRBD2 (5 bases). Looked up from germline, CDR1 is SGHVS and CDR2 is FNYEAQ. V lost 5 bases, J lost 4 bases, and 17 bases lay in between. The CDR3 consists of 16 residues. The CDR3 region is CASSPRDPAFTGELFF. In nucleotides, the CDR3 is TGTGCCAGCAGCCCGAGGGATCCCGCGTTCACCGGGGAGCTGTTTTTT.

At least ten counts were recorded for this clonotype. The CDR3 reads CASSSGLSYEQYF. The CDR3 DNA follows: TGTGCCAGCAGCTCGGGACTCTCCTACGAGCAGTACTTC. The chain links TRBV7-3 to TRBJ2-7, with TRBD2 as a possible D gene (6 bases). V lost 4 bases and J 0 bases, leaving 7 bases between the germline ends. The germline V gene has CDR1 SGHTA and CDR2 FQGTGA. The CDR3 covers 13 residues. The variable domain in full, completed from reference TRBV7-3 and TRBJ2-7, reads GAGVSQTPSNKVTEKGKYVELRCDPISGHTALYWYRQSLGQGPEFLIYFQGTGAADDSGLPNDRFFAVRPEGSVSTLKIQRTERGDSAVYLCASSSGLSYEQYFGPGTRLTVT.

The chain combines TRBV29-1 with TRBJ2-7; no reliable D call. There are 12 residues in the CDR3. Between the trimmed V and J ends, which lost 6 bases and 0 bases, there was a span of 9 bases. Germline CDR1 SQVTM, CDR2 ANQGSEA. CDR3 nucleotides: TGCAGCGTCATATGGGGCTCCTACGAGCAGTACTTC. Protein: CSVIWGSYEQYF.

This clonotype was picked up a small number of times. The chain employs TRBV19 and TRBJ1-2; D is perhaps TRBD1 (5 bases). Germline CDR1 is LNHDA and CDR2 is SQIVND (reference sequence). Trimming shortened V by 6 bases and J by 6 bases, and 26 bases separated the two germline ends. There are 17 residues in the CDR3. The CDR3 bases are TGTGCCAGTAGCGGACCGGGACCGGCGTTTCCTTCGAATGGCTACACCTTC. This translates into CASSGPGPAFPSNGYTF.

The chain combines TRBV6-1 with TRBJ2-7, with TRBD1 matching over 9 bases. J was trimmed by 2 bases and V by 4 bases; bases with no gene match: 3. CDR3 size: 14 residues. CDR1 is MNHNS and CDR2 is SASEGT in the germline V gene. The CDR3 DNA sequence: TGTGCCAGCAGTGTCCGGGACAGGGCCTACGAGCAGTACTTC. Its translation: CASSVRDRAYEQYF.

This clonotype was counted at least ten times. The gene calls are TRBV6-5 and TRBJ2-3; D is ambiguous. CDR3 length: 14 amino acids. The V gene's germline CDR1 is MNHEY and CDR2 SVGAGI. Trimming removed 4 bases at V and 2 bases at J, with 10 bases between. The CDR3 bases are TGTGCCAGCAGTTCAAGACGGATCACAGATACGCAGTATTTT. Amino acids: CASSSRRITDTQYF.

This clonotype was counted between two and nine times. The chain uses TRBV20-1 and TRBJ2-1, with 10 bases fitting TRBD2. This CDR3 is 15 amino acids long. Germline CDR1 and CDR2: DFQATT and SNEGSKA (reference sequence). The V gene end was trimmed by 5 bases and the J gene end by 6 bases; junction bases not matched to a gene: 10. CDR3 region: CSALAGGAKGNEQFF. The CDR3 nucleotides are TGCAGTGCTTTAGCGGGAGGTGCCAAGGGCAATGAGCAGTTCTTC.

The table lists this clonotype with a few counts. One end of the junction does not line up with germline, which may come from a read error. The chain links TRBV6-4 to TRBJ2-1, with D possibly being TRBD2 (6 bases). Germline CDR1 MRHNA, CDR2 SNTAGT. This CDR3 has 17 residues. This CDR3 reads CASSDSSLARRVDEQFF. In DNA form, the CDR3 reads TGTGCCAGCAGCGACTCGTCCCTAGCAAGGAGGGTCGATGAGCAGTTCTTC.

This clonotype has at least ten counts. The chain links TRBV5-1 to TRBJ1-1; 7 bases map to TRBD1. The length of the CDR3 is 13 residues. Germline lookup yields CDR1 SGHRS and CDR2 YFSETQ. The junction had 2 bases not matched to a gene; V was cut back by 0 bases and J by 6 bases. The CDR3 sequence: CASSLGTGSEAFF. In DNA form, the CDR3 reads TGCGCCAGCAGCTTGGGGACAGGATCTGAAGCTTTCTTT.

The rearrangement links TRBV28 to TRBJ1-6, with a possible D match to TRBD1 (6 bases). Trimming took off 8 bases at V and 4 bases at J, with 12 bases between the two ends. Germline V lookup: CDR1 MDHEN, CDR2 SYDVKM. The CDR3 sequence is 14 residues long. The CDR3 protein is CASREGGYNSPLHF. The CDR3 DNA follows: TGTGCCAGCCGGGAGGGGGGGTATAATTCACCCCTCCACTTT.

This clonotype has ten or more counts. The chain combines TRBV3-1 with TRBJ2-5; 7 nucleotides align to TRBD2. Germline CDR1 LGHDT, CDR2 YNNKEL (reference sequence). V shed 0 bases, J shed 7 bases, and the junction held 11 bases outside the gene matches. This CDR3 has 16 amino acids. CDR3 residues: CASSQDRPGGGVTQYF. DNA of the CDR3: TGTGCCAGCAGCCAAGATCGGCCGGGAGGAGGTGTGACCCAGTACTTC.

In its sample, this clonotype was seen many times. J is TRBJ2-7 and V is TRBV10-3; 9 bases fit TRBD2. J gave up 3 bases and V 11 bases, and 11 bases lay outside the gene matches. The CDR3 is 14 residues long. Germline V CDR1 and CDR2: ENHRY, SYGVKD. The CDR3 DNA reads as TGTGCCTCGGGCGTAGGTAGCGGGAGCTACGAGCAGTACTTC. Translating it yields CASGVGSGSYEQYF.

This clonotype was counted many times. The CDR3 coding sequence is TGTGCCAGCAGCTTAGCCGGGGTCGGCACTGAAGCTTTCTTT. Translated: CASSLAGVGTEAFF. This rearrangement joins TRBV7-3 to TRBJ1-1, with D unresolved. The germline CDR1 and CDR2 sequences are SGHTA and FQGTGA. V dropped 2 bases and J dropped 4 bases, with 11 bases sitting between them. This CDR3 contains 14 residues.

J is TRBJ2-3 and V is TRBV6-4; D ambiguous. The V gene's germline CDR1 is MRHNA and CDR2 SNTAGT. The length of the CDR3 is 14 residues. Trimming stripped 3 bases from V and 2 bases from J, with 9 bases between. The CDR3 loop reads CASSETDHTDTQYF. CDR3 coding DNA: TGTGCCAGCAGTGAAACAGACCACACAGATACGCAGTATTTT.

In its sample, this clonotype was seen many times. The chain recombines TRBV6-5 with TRBJ2-3; TRBD1 is a possible D gene (6 bases). V was shortened by 2 bases and J by 4 bases, with 10 bases between the two germline ends. CDR3 length: 14 residues. Germline V gene sequence: CDR1 MNHEY, CDR2 SVGAGI. CDR3: CASSYTGMADTQYF. The CDR3 nucleotides are TGTGCCAGCAGTTACACAGGGATGGCAGATACGCAGTATTTT.

This rearrangement joins TRBV20-1 to TRBJ2-3, with 13 nucleotides matching TRBD2. This CDR3 spans 15 amino acids. V was pared by 5 bases and J by 3 bases, with 5 bases of the junction left unmatched. Germline-derived CDR1 and CDR2 are DFQATT and SNEGSKA (reference sequence). The CDR3 spells CSARTSGRRTDTQYF. CDR3 in DNA: TGCAGTGCTCGGACTAGCGGGAGAAGGACAGATACGCAGTATTTT.

This clonotype showed up many times. The gene calls are TRBV7-8 and TRBJ2-7; D is uncertain. The germline V gene has CDR1 SGHVS and CDR2 FQNEAQ. The ends were cut back, 3 bases at V and 2 bases at J, with 8 bases in the middle. The CDR3 is made up of 13 amino acids. This CDR3 is CASSLGRTYEQYF. In DNA, the CDR3 is TGTGCCAGCAGCTTGGGCAGGACCTACGAGCAGTACTTC.

This clonotype was recorded many times. This chain joins TRBV18 and TRBJ2-5; D tentatively reads TRBD1 or TRBD2 (5 bases each). The V gene lost 4 bases and the J gene lost 4 bases, with 19 bases spanning the gap. CDR1 and CDR2 (germline): KGHSH, LQKENI. This CDR3 has 16 amino acids. This chain's CDR3 is CASSLGVRGAGETQYF. The DNA of the CDR3 is TGTGCCAGCTCACTGGGAGTGAGGGGCGCGGGAGAGACCCAGTACTTC. The full variable domain, rest sourced from reference TRBV18 and TRBJ2-5, is NAGVMQNPRHLVRRRGQEARLRCSPMKGHSHVYWYRQLPEEGLKFMVYLQKENIIDESGMPKERFSAEFPKEGPSILRIQQVVRGDSAAYFCASSLGVRGAGETQYFGPGTRLLVL.

This clonotype has more than one count but fewer than ten. V and J are TRBV19 and TRBJ1-2, with D maybe TRBD1 (5 bases). The germline V and J ends were trimmed by 7 bases and 4 bases, with 13 bases remaining between them. The V gene's germline CDR1 is LNHDA and CDR2 SQIVND (reference sequence). There are 13 residues in the CDR3. The CDR3 DNA sequence: TGTGCCAGTAAAGGGGTGTCCGGCTATGGCTACACCTTC. Amino acids: CASKGVSGYGYTF. The full variable domain, with the rest looked up from reference TRBV19 and TRBJ1-2, is DGGITQSPKYLFRKEGQNVTLSCEQNLNHDAMYWYRQDPGQGLRLIYYSQIVNDFQKGDIAEGYSVSREKKESFPLTVTSAQKNPTAFYLCASKGVSGYGYTFGSGTRLTVV.

This clonotype was detected a few times. The V gene is TRBV5-6, the J gene TRBJ2-5, with D uncertain. Trimming left V 0 bases short and J 5 bases short, with 11 bases between. The CDR3 runs to 14 residues. CDR1 and CDR2 (germline): SGHDT, YYEEEE. In nucleotides, the CDR3 is TGTGCCAGCAGCTTGGTGGGCCTAGGGGAGACCCAGTACTTC. The encoded protein is CASSLVGLGETQYF.

The chain is built from TRBV5-1 and TRBJ2-2; D possibly corresponds to TRBD2 (6 bases). Germline-derived CDR1 and CDR2 are SGHRS and YFSETQ. V lost 4 bases to trimming and J lost 0 bases, with 13 bases between them. The CDR3 is 16 amino acids. CDR3 DNA sequence: TGCGCCAGCAGCCACACGGGGGTATCGAACACCGGGGAGCTGTTTTTT. This codes for CASSHTGVSNTGELFF.

This clonotype was observed a few times. Here the CDR3 reads CASSLTSNEQFF. CDR3 nucleotides: TGTGCCAGCAGTTTGACTAGTAACGAGCAGTTCTTC. The chain joins TRBV12-3 or TRBV12-4 to TRBJ2-1; maybe TRBD2 (6 bases). The CDR3 runs 12 residues. Between the trimmed V and J ends, which lost 3 bases and 10 bases, there was a span of 10 bases.

This clonotype was detected a few times. V and J are TRBV24-1 and TRBJ2-1, with 9 bases fitting TRBD2. V shed 5 bases and J 5 bases; nucleotides not matched to a gene: 6. CDR1 and CDR2 from the germline V gene are KGHDR and SFDVKD. The CDR3 sequence is 15 residues long. The CDR3 is CATSVGAGGNNEQFF. Written as DNA, the CDR3 is TGTGCCACCAGTGTAGGAGCGGGAGGAAACAATGAGCAGTTCTTC.

The rearrangement links TRBV10-2 to TRBJ1-1; D is unclear. Between the trimmed V and J ends, which lost 0 bases and 5 bases, there was a span of 10 bases. This CDR3 has 14 amino acids. Germline CDR1 WSHSY, CDR2 SAAADI. CDR3: CASSESGGGTEAFF. The CDR3 nucleotides are TGCGCCAGCAGTGAGTCGGGCGGAGGTACTGAAGCTTTCTTT.

V is TRBV6-5 and J is TRBJ2-1, with a possible D match to TRBD2 (6 bases). Between the trimmed V and J ends, which lost 2 bases and 4 bases, there was a span of 15 bases. The CDR3 sequence is 16 residues long. Germline CDR1 is MNHEY and CDR2 is SVGAGI. The DNA of the CDR3 is TGTGCCAGCAGTTACATAATCGGGGCGGGATACAATGAGCAGTTCTTC. It yields the protein CASSYIIGAGYNEQFF.

This clonotype was seen many times. This chain joins TRBV10-3 and TRBJ2-3; TRBD2 agrees at 7 bases. The V and J ends lost 0 bases and 1 base, in that order; junction bases with no gene match: 1. The CDR3 runs to 15 residues. Germline-derived CDR1 and CDR2 are ENHRY and SYGVKD. The CDR3, as DNA: TGTGCCATCAGTGAGTCCACTAGCGGCACAGATACGCAGTATTTT. Residues: CAISESTSGTDTQYF.

This chain links TRBV12-3 or TRBV12-4 with TRBJ2-6; D remains unclear. V was pared by 7 bases and J by 0 bases, with 10 bases between. CDR3 length equals 15 residues. The DNA for the CDR3 is TGTGCCAGCACCCTTAGAGTCTCTGGGGCCAACGTCCTGACTTTC. It yields the protein CASTLRVSGANVLTF.